Sequencing of this T cell receptor beta chain was carried out in a study of cytomegalovirus exposure and HLA in healthy donors (dated by TCRdb to 2016 to 2017). Background on the whole study: An earlier analysis of some 600 of the donors reported 250 to 350 Gb of sequence data and roughly 120 million unique TCR beta sequences obtained from some 170 million T cells. Roughly 300 gigabases of sequencing data and some 85 million unique TCR sequences were included in an early release covering about 600 HLA-typed donors. Of the roughly 410 genotyped donors, less than 90% were placed in the genetic ancestry cluster associated with self-reported Caucasian donors. The aim of the study was to test whether cataloging public T cell receptors could identify signatures of past pathogen exposure. Using immunosequencing, the study profiled T cell repertoires from 500 to 800 subjects and related those repertoires to cytomegalovirus serostatus. A separate validation cohort of some 130 different subjects was used in addition to the roughly 670-subject first cohort. The study combined high-throughput TCR immunosequencing, statistical association of individual TCRs with disease status, and machine learning to predict cytomegalovirus infection status. In a later analysis, previously published TCR beta repertoires from hundreds of donors were re-analyzed and high-resolution HLA genotyping was added so that TCR occurrence patterns could be studied. The later analysis used no new phenotypic data to find candidate immune exposures, relying instead on TCR beta sequences and their occurrence across donors. An earlier analysis of nearly 600 of the donors applied high-throughput TCR beta sequencing to assess whether each TCR beta V gene segment acted as functional or pseudogenic. Donor age, sex, ethnicity and CMV serostatus were compiled together with the repertoire data. A later genetic analysis used genome-wide SNP genotypes for about 60% of the roughly 670 donors, treating that subset as a discovery cohort. All discovery cohort repertoires had been generated on a single sequencing platform. Class I and class II HLA loci were covered by the typing at four-digit resolution. Typing coverage varied by locus: roughly 620-640 donors for A, B, C, DRB1 and DQB1; roughly 520 for DQA1; about 590 for DPA1; fewer than 480 for DPB1. Roughly 5 DR-DQ haplotypes were handled as single units for association and clustering, since linkage in the cohort was strong. Among roughly 400 genotyped donors of the cohort, an average of about 240,000 unique TCR beta nucleotide sequences was sequenced per donor, of which 15% to 20% were non-productive.

A remark on this clone: No antigen is known for it. Qualities for individual bases were not recorded, and no much larger clone is one base off.

Broader findings and caveats from the paper: According to a later analysis, parvovirus B19, influenza, CMV and Epstein-Barr virus appeared linked to several top co-occurrence clusters. Presence/absence analyses assumed roughly uniform sequencing depth across donors, an assumption that may not hold. V-gene and J-gene trimming of TCR beta chains was associated with a missense DCLRE1C variant in a later genetic analysis, and the association was replicated in an independent cohort. Compared with equally common non-associated chains, HLA-associated TCR beta chains in a later analysis were more clonally expanded and had lower generation probabilities. The classifier was reported to diagnose cytomegalovirus status with high specificity and sensitivity in both the original and validation cohorts. In vitro tests confirmed that a few of the cytomegalovirus-associated TCR beta chains recognize cytomegalovirus antigens. The cohort was sequenced for TCR beta chains only, and without alpha or paired-chain data the features that could be detected were limited. In a later analysis, the rate of TCR association differed among HLA loci, with DRB1 alleles having the most associated TCRs and HLA-C alleles having the fewest. Correlated functional status among segregating V segments might be attributable to linkage disequilibrium, but an unknown experimental factor could not be ruled out. A further reported finding was that TCR beta sequences accurately predicted the HLA-A and HLA-B alleles for most subjects in the first cohort. The authors suggested that the approach could potentially be extended to other disease states and immunological phenotypes. A group of highly shared sequence variants was considered likely to be a technical artifact of the sequencing pipeline. Because the 87-base-pair reads could not distinguish some IMGT-functional V segments, including TRBV6-2 and TRBV6-3, those segments were excluded. Because HLA typing was missing for some donors at each locus, association tests included only the typed subset. The earlier analysis of nearly 600 of the donors excluded some 15 rarely observed V segments, including chromosome 9 orphons, because counts were too low. Most TCR sequences were observed very rarely across donors, whereas some public TCRs were present in many individuals. In an earlier analysis of about 600 of the donors, most TCR beta V segments appeared in productive rearrangements about 87% or about 30% of the time, broadly matching IMGT annotations. CMV serostatus was the only immune exposure information available for the cohort. The study listed approximately 150 TCR beta chains as associated with cytomegalovirus. When HLA alleles, especially DR and DQ, strongly co-occurred, TCR associations were difficult to assign to individual alleles. At a false discovery rate of 0.05, a later analysis linked under 20,000 TCR beta sequences to specific HLA alleles. A later genetic analysis reported fewer N-insertions in productive TCRs among donors in an Asian-associated ancestry cluster than the roughly 690-donor mean. In a later analysis, most CMV-associated TCR beta chains were found to appear HLA-restricted, with HLA associations seemingly driven largely by CMV exposure.

The cohort consisted of 600 to 750 healthy bone marrow donors. At the time of sampling, every cohort member was nominally healthy, though immune exposures that went unrecorded were likely present. The donor tested CMV seropositive, placing the donor among the 290 or so seropositive members of the cohort. Every donor gave a peripheral blood sample, and the peripheral blood mononuclear cells from that sample were used for TCR beta sequencing. The Qiagen DNeasy Blood Extraction Kit was used to extract genomic DNA from the blood cell samples. CDR1 is given as KGHSH and CDR2 as LQKENI, both from the germline V gene. Trimmed from V: 5 bases; trimmed from J: 6 bases; junction bases lacking a gene match: 10. The CDR3 sequence holds 15 residues, the cysteine and phenylalanine included. Only CDR3 DNA remains: 45 bases, in frame from the first base. Library prep was done by the immunoSEQ multiplex PCR assay. For the multiplex PCR, a mixture combining 60 forward primers for TCR Vbeta segments and 13 reverse primers for TCR Jbeta segments was used. Amplification of the CDR3 region of rearranged TCR beta genes was performed with a multiplex PCR assay on genomic DNA. The amplified TCR beta libraries were sequenced on the Illumina HiSeq System as 87-base-pair reads. Turning to the authors' computational methods: A later analysis tallied 75 million to 95 million unique TCR beta chains across the 550 to 850 repertoires, and approximately 9.9 million of those chains were shared by two or more donors. Raw reads were error-corrected and collapsed into unique sequences by a nearest-neighbor algorithm in which closely related sequences were merged to remove PCR and sequencing errors. Alignment of CDR3 sequences to IMGT reference sequences was used to assign V, D and J gene segments. For a sequence to be retained, at least a six-nucleotide match to both a V gene segment and a J gene segment was required. A rearrangement counted as productive if the CDR3 had no stop codons and remained in frame with V and J, and every other rearrangement counted as non-productive. CDR3 was defined according to IMGT convention as the region running from the second conserved V-encoded cysteine to the conserved J-encoded phenylalanine. The earlier analysis of 550 to 650 of the donors excluded any sequence lacking an unambiguous match to a single V gene segment. An earlier analysis of under 750 of the donors called V segments functional above 56.7% productive rearrangements and segregating when the between-donor standard deviation exceeded 5%. A statistical classification framework was built to diagnose cytomegalovirus status from the catalog of TCR beta chain sequences. A later analysis assigned V and J genes by comparing TCR nucleotide sequences with IMGT/GENE-DB human TR gene sequences. The TCRdist pipeline was used in a later analysis to assign CDR3 sequences and most-parsimonious VDJ recombination scenarios. A later analysis defined each TCR beta chain by its CDR3 amino acid sequence plus V-gene family, and excluded reads lacking a unique V-gene family. A later analysis removed 592 highly shared, low-generation-probability nucleotide sequences to deal with suspected cross-contamination and a sequencing artifact. A later analysis calculated a clonal expansion index for each public chain from normalized within-repertoire ranks of inferred template counts. Generation probabilities in a later analysis came from a VDJ recombination model fitted to out-of-frame rearrangements, and those results were checked against IGoR. Hypergeometric tests were used in a later analysis to score TCR-TCR, TCR-HLA and TCR-CMV co-occurrence, with a repertoire-size bias correction applied to the TCR pairs. False discovery rates were estimated in a later analysis by permuting HLA or CMV assignments 20 times. In a later analysis, co-occurring TCRs were grouped using DBSCAN, and TCRdist sequence similarity was added for clustering within HLA-allele-positive subsets. Repertoires with fewer than 30,000 or more than 120,000 public chains were left out of co-occurrence clustering, as were roughly five repertoires with anomalous nucleotide sharing. Not all clones reach the TCRdb copy of this immuneACCESS table, which keeps in-frame sequences only. Checked studies attribute under half of the gap to unresolved V genes and leave the rest unexplained. V and J calls and clone size are copied from that table; D and trimming were computed from the DNA. The sample includes over 100,000 clones, with approximately 76% observed a single time. The top ten hold about 7.7% of the sample.

The receptor chain draws on TRBV18 and TRBJ2-1, and 7 junctional nucleotides match TRBD1. Material: PBMCs. The TCR sequence derives from a woman in her 50s in good health and CMV-seropositive. The sequence in DNA is TGTGCCAGCTCAACAAACAGGGGCAGCTTCAATGAGCAGTTCTTC. Translated, it gives CASSTNRGSFNEQFF. The CDR3, completed at both ends by the reference TRBV18 and TRBJ2-1 genes, gives the full variable domain NAGVMQNPRHLVRRRGQEARLRCSPMKGHSHVYWYRQLPEEGLKFMVYLQKENIIDESGMPKERFSAEFPKEGPSILRIQQVVRGDSAAYFCASSTNRGSFNEQFFGPGTRLTVL.